The 27 T cell receptor beta chains below were found in one sample sequenced in a study of cytomegalovirus exposure and HLA in healthy donors. Use of 60 Vbeta and 13 Jbeta primers characterized the PCR. The protocol was immunoSEQ multiplex PCR, while the TCRdb copy is restricted to in-frame clones and leaves out a portion. The data hold under 200,000 clones, with around 85% observed a single time. Sequences were obtained from PBMCs. These TCRs come from a woman aged 25 to 39 in good health and CMV-seronegative.

For this clone: Other DNA variants within this sample encode the same CDR3. The chain uses TRBV5-1 and TRBJ2-1, with D hard to call. Germline values: CDR1 SGHRS, CDR2 YFSETQ. The germline V and J ends were trimmed by 0 bases and 0 bases, with 7 bases remaining between them. This CDR3 region has 15 residues. The CDR3 reads CASSLGGSSYNEQFF. CDR3 nucleotides: TGCGCCAGCAGCTTGGGAGGAAGCTCCTACAATGAGCAGTTCTTC.

V and J are TRBV9 and TRBJ1-1, with TRBD1 matching over 7 bases. Germline V gene lookup returns CDR1 SGDLS and CDR2 YYNGEE. Germline trimming cut 9 bases from V and 5 bases from J; bases unmatched to any gene: 22. CDR3 length: 17 residues. This CDR3 reads CAIGKEKPEQGRTEAFF. The CDR3 DNA reads as TGTGCCATAGGTAAAGAGAAACCTGAACAGGGGAGGACTGAAGCTTTCTTT.

The chain uses TRBV7-8 and TRBJ1-1, with TRBD1 identical over 7 bases. CDR3 length: 15 residues. The trim removed 2 bases at V and 4 bases at J, leaving 7 bases unmatched. Germline V gene data show CDR1 as SGHVS and CDR2 as FQNEAQ. The CDR3: CASSLRQGAFTEAFF. DNA of the CDR3: TGTGCCAGCAGCTTACGACAGGGTGCATTCACTGAAGCTTTCTTT.

The gene calls are TRBV6-5 and TRBJ1-5; 8 positions match TRBD1. This CDR3 region has 15 residues. With V trimmed by 6 bases and J by 6 bases, 10 bases remained unmatched. Germline V gene data show CDR1 as MNHEY and CDR2 as SVGAGI. This CDR3 is CASSPQTGVGQPQHF. CDR3 sequence (DNA): TGTGCCAGCAGCCCCCAGACAGGGGTTGGTCAGCCCCAGCATTTT.

The genes are TRBV5-1 and TRBJ2-7; 8 bases align to TRBD1. V was clipped by 4 bases and J by 0 bases; unmatched bases: 6. Germline CDR1 and CDR2: SGHRS and YFSETQ. This CDR3 comprises 15 residues. CDR3 sequence reads: CASSQGQASSYEQYF. The CDR3 nucleotides are TGCGCCAGCAGCCAGGGACAGGCGTCCTCCTACGAGCAGTACTTC.

The V call is TRBV6-6, the J call TRBJ1-6; the D gene is possibly TRBD1 (5 bases). The CDR3 runs 15 residues. Germline lookup yields CDR1 MNHNY and CDR2 SVGAGI (reference sequence). The V end was cut by 6 bases, the J end by 6 bases, with 15 bases between. The CDR3 bases are TGTGCCAGCAGCCCGGGACTTAATTTTAATTCACCCCTCCACTTT. Encoded protein: CASSPGLNFNSPLHF.

This sequence joins TRBV27 and TRBJ2-5, with unresolved D. Germline CDR1 reads MNHEY; CDR2 reads SMNVEV (reference sequence). This CDR3 contains 13 residues. V gave up 5 bases and J gave up 4 bases, with 11 bases separating them. The CDR3 nucleotides are TGTGCCAGCAGTCCCCCGTCGGGAGAGACCCAGTACTTC. It is translated as CASSPPSGETQYF.

The chain has TRBV7-8 and TRBJ2-7; the match to TRBD2 covers 9 bases. The CDR3 extends over 15 amino acids. Germline-derived CDR1 and CDR2 are SGHVS and FQNEAQ. The V segment lost 4 bases and the J segment 5 bases; nucleotides outside the gene matches: 9. CDR3 DNA: TGTGCCAGCAGCTCCCCCGATAGCGGGAGCAACGAGCAGTACTTC. It specifies CASSSPDSGSNEQYF.

V usage is TRBV9 and J usage is TRBJ2-1, with 7 bases lining up with TRBD2. The CDR3 has 13 residues. J gave up 6 bases and V 3 bases, and 3 bases lay outside the gene matches. CDR1 SGDLS and CDR2 YYNGEE come from the germline V gene. This CDR3 reads CASSAASGNEQFF. Written as DNA, the CDR3 is TGTGCCAGCAGCGCCGCTAGCGGCAATGAGCAGTTCTTC.

The V call is TRBV4-3, the J call TRBJ1-6, with 11 bases that match TRBD1. V lost 1 base, J lost 10 bases, and 6 bases stayed unmatched. CDR3 length: 16 amino acids. Germline CDR1 LGHNA, CDR2 YSLEER. This chain's CDR3 is CASSQAPGQGDSPLHF. CDR3 sequence (DNA): TGCGCCAGCAGCCAAGCCCCGGGACAGGGGGACTCACCCCTCCACTTT.

The chain couples TRBV7-9 to TRBJ2-2; weak D call: TRBD1 (6 bases). Trimming left V 3 bases short and J 4 bases short, with 12 bases between. The length of the CDR3 is 15 residues. CDR1 SEHNR and CDR2 FQNEAQ come from the germline V gene (reference sequence). The CDR3 loop is CASSFYGGGTGELFF. In DNA, the CDR3 is TGTGCCAGCAGCTTTTATGGGGGCGGCACCGGGGAGCTGTTTTTT.

The J gene is TRBJ2-5, the V gene TRBV5-4, with 8 bases that match TRBD1. The CDR3 sequence is 12 residues long. V was pared by 9 bases and J by 11 bases, with 12 bases of the junction left unmatched. Germline loops: CDR1 SGHNT, CDR2 YYREEE (reference sequence). CDR3 residues: CATGTGPWEQYF. CDR3 DNA: TGTGCCACCGGGACAGGACCTTGGGAGCAGTACTTC.

The rearrangement uses TRBV18 and TRBJ1-4; D is unclear. Germline V gives CDR1 KGHSH, CDR2 LQKENI. The CDR3 covers 10 residues. The V gene lost 5 bases and the J gene lost 8 bases, with 3 bases spanning the gap. The CDR3 loop is CASSGEKLFF. The CDR3 nucleotides read TGTGCCAGCTCAGGCGAAAAACTGTTTTTT.

The chain employs TRBV7-6 and TRBJ2-7, with TRBD2 as a possible D gene (6 bases). Trimming took off 4 bases at V and 2 bases at J, with 15 bases between the two ends. CDR1 SGHVS and CDR2 FNYEAQ come from the germline V gene. CDR3 size: 15 residues. CDR3 region: CASSSPGRNPYEQYF. CDR3 coding DNA: TGTGCCAGCAGCTCTCCCGGGAGAAACCCCTACGAGCAGTACTTC.

The CDR3 protein is CASSFETWSLANTGELFF. CDR3 nucleotide sequence: TGTGCCAGCAGCTTTGAAACTTGGAGCCTAGCTAACACCGGGGAGCTGTTTTTT. The chain joins TRBV11-3 to TRBJ2-2; D is possibly TRBD2 (5 bases). Germline V gene lookup returns CDR1 SGHNT and CDR2 YENEEA. This CDR3 is built from 18 residues. Trimming took 3 bases from V and 2 from J, leaving 19 bases between them.

This clone has only one observation. The chain carries TRBV30 and TRBJ1-3, with unresolved D. V lost 4 bases to trimming and J lost 1 base, with 11 bases between them. Germline V gene lookup returns CDR1 GTSNPN and CDR2 SVGIG (reference sequence). CDR3 length: 14 residues. This CDR3 is CAWTRGNSGNTIYF. The CDR3 coding sequence is TGTGCCTGGACCCGAGGGAATTCTGGAAACACCATATATTTT.

V is TRBV5-1 and J is TRBJ1-3; 7 positions match TRBD1. Trimming took 3 bases from V and 4 from J; bases not matched to a gene: 4. Germline CDR1 and CDR2: SGHRS and YFSETQ. The CDR3 totals 14 residues. Here the CDR3 reads CASSYGTAGNTIYF. The DNA for the CDR3 is TGCGCCAGCAGCTACGGGACAGCCGGAAACACCATATATTTT.

The chain carries TRBV2 and TRBJ2-7, with 9 bases fitting TRBD1. V gave up 7 bases and J gave up 0 bases; unmatched junction bases: 4. This CDR3 is 14 amino acids long. Germline CDR1 SNHLY, CDR2 FYNNEI. The CDR3 protein is CASTTQGASYEQYF. For the CDR3, the DNA is TGTGCCAGCACTACACAGGGGGCCTCCTACGAGCAGTACTTC.

The chain couples TRBV25-1 to TRBJ2-1, with D maybe TRBD1 (5 bases). Trimming pared 0 bases from V and 9 bases from J, leaving 6 bases between. This CDR3 is built from 12 residues. CDR1 is MGHDK and CDR2 is SYGVNS in the germline V gene. CDR3 DNA: TGTGCCAGCAGTGAATACCAGGGTGAGCAGTTCTTC. As protein: CASSEYQGEQFF.

The chain carries TRBV15 and TRBJ1-1; D is uncertain. CDR1 is LNHNV and CDR2 is YYDKDF in the germline V gene (reference sequence). CDR3 length: 16 amino acids. The V and J ends lost 1 base and 3 bases respectively, with 15 bases between them. CDR3 nucleotide sequence: TGTGCCACCAGCAGAGTAGGCGGTCCGGAAGACACTGAAGCTTTCTTT. Its translation: CATSRVGGPEDTEAFF.

This chain connects TRBV29-1 to TRBJ1-2; the D gene is possibly TRBD1 (5 bases). Between the trimmed V and J ends, which lost 0 bases and 8 bases, there was a span of 16 bases. The CDR3 sequence is 14 residues long. Germline V gene sequence: CDR1 SQVTM, CDR2 ANQGSEA. The CDR3 DNA reads TGCAGCGTTGAAGATGCCTGGCAGGGCGGCGGCTACACCTTC. It translates to CSVEDAWQGGGYTF.

The chain employs TRBV9 and TRBJ2-1; a possible D gene is TRBD2 (6 bases). In germline, CDR1 is SGDLS, CDR2 YYNGEE. The CDR3 is made up of 17 amino acids. The ends were cut back, 0 bases at V and 1 base at J, with 14 bases in the middle. DNA of the CDR3: TGTGCCAGCAGCGTAGTTGAGGCGGGGCGTTCCTACAATGAGCAGTTCTTC. Protein sequence: CASSVVEAGRSYNEQFF.

The count of this clone is one. The V and J genes are TRBV20-1 and TRBJ2-7; D unclear. The CDR3 is made up of 11 amino acids. The V gene lost 2 bases and the J gene lost 6 bases, with 8 bases spanning the gap. In germline, CDR1 is DFQATT, CDR2 SNEGSKA (reference sequence). Written as DNA, the CDR3 is TGCAGTGCTAGACTCTGGCCCGAGCAGTACTTC. This translates into CSARLWPEQYF.

This chain uses TRBV14 with TRBJ2-1; tentative D call: TRBD1 (6 bases). There are 15 residues in the CDR3. Deletions cut 0 bases from V and 6 bases from J, with 12 bases between. Germline V gene lookup returns CDR1 SGHDN and CDR2 FVKESK. CDR3 DNA sequence: TGTGCCAGCAGCCAAGACCGAGACAGGCCCAATGAGCAGTTCTTC. Protein sequence: CASSQDRDRPNEQFF.

This clone has a single count. The genes are TRBV7-6 and TRBJ1-2; 8 nucleotides line up with TRBD1. CDR3 length: 15 amino acids. J gave up 6 bases and V 5 bases, and 11 bases lay outside the gene matches. Germline assignment: CDR1 SGHVS and CDR2 FNYEAQ. This CDR3 is CASSTTPGQADGYTF. The CDR3 nucleotides are TGTGCCAGCAGCACGACGCCGGGACAGGCCGATGGCTACACCTTC.

This chain uses TRBV7-9 with TRBJ1-1, with 8 bases matching TRBD1. V shed 4 bases, J shed 5 bases, and the junction held 9 bases outside the gene matches. The CDR3 is 15 residues long. CDR1 and CDR2 (germline): SEHNR, FQNEAQ (reference sequence). The CDR3 here is CASSSPTGVDTEAFF. In DNA form, the CDR3 reads TGTGCCAGCAGCTCTCCGACAGGGGTGGATACTGAAGCTTTCTTT.

CDR3 loop: CDPGGRHTEAFF. Written as DNA, the CDR3 is TGTGACCCGGGAGGGAGGCACACTGAAGCTTTCTTT. The chain couples TRBV10-3 to TRBJ1-1; no reliable D call. CDR3 length: 12 amino acids. Per the germline V gene, CDR1 is ENHRY and CDR2 is SYGVKD.